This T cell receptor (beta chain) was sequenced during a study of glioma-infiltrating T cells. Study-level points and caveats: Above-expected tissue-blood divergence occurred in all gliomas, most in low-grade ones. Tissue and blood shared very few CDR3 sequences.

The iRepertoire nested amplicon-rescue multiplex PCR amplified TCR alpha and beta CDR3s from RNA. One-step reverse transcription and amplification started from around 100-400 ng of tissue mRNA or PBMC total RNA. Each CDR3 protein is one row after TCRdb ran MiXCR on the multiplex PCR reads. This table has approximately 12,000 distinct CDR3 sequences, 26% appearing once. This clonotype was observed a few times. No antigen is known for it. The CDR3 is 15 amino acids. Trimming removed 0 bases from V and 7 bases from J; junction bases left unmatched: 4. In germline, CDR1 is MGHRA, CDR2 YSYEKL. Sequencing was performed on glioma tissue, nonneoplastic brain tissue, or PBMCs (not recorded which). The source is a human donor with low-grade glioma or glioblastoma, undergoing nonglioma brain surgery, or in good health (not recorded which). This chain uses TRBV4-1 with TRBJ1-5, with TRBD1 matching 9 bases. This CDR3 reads CASSQEGQGTQPQHF. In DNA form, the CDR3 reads TGCGCCAGCAGCCAAGAGGGACAGGGTACCCAGCCCCAGCATTTT.